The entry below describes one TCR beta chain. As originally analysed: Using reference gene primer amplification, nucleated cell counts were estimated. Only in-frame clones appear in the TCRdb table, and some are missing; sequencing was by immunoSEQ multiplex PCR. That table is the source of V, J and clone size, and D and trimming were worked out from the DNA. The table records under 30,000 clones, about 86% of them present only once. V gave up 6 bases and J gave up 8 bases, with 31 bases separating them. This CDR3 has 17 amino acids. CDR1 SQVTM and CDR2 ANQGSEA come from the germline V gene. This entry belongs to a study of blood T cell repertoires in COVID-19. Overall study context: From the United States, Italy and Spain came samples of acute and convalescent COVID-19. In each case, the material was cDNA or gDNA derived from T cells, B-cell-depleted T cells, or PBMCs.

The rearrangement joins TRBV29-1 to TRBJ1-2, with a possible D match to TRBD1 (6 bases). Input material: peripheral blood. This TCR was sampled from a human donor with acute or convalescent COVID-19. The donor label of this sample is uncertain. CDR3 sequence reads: CSVPIEGWEGLQGGYTF. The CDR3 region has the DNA TGCAGCGTCCCCATTGAGGGGTGGGAAGGGCTTCAGGGGGGCTACACCTTC.